The clone carrying this T cell receptor beta chain was picked up a small number of times. What it binds is unknown. This record comes from a study of T cells after yellow fever vaccination. Findings of the study overall: Booster sampling recovered most clones from primary vaccination (about 97% CD4, roughly 90% CD8). Though weaker, the secondary response peaked faster, on day 5 versus 15.

In germline, CDR1 is SGHTA, CDR2 FQGNSA. Trimming stripped 3 bases from V and 4 bases from J, with 16 bases between. There are 16 residues in the CDR3. 5'RACE template switching generated TCR cDNA, adding a universal primer site and UMIs. Each CDR3 protein is one row after TCRdb ran MiXCR on the 5' RACE reads. The data contain hundreds of thousands of distinct CDR3 sequences, approximately 13% of them singletons. V usage is TRBV7-2 and J usage is TRBJ2-1; TRBD1 is a possible D gene (5 bases). The sequence came from a man younger than 30 who received the YFV17D yellow fever vaccine. This specimen was CD4+ T cells sorted from PBMCs, taken 15 days after the yellow fever booster vaccination. CDR3 DNA sequence: TGTGCCAGCAGCTTTGTGGGCAGGGTGCGGTACAATGAGCAGTTCTTC. Its translation is CASSFVGRVRYNEQFF.